This is a list of T cell receptor beta chains from one sample in a study of blood T cell repertoires in COVID-19. The table came from immunoSEQ multiplex PCR; TCRdb's copy has only in-frame clones and leaves some out. The table records some 190,000 clones, approximately 80% of them present only once. The sample consisted of peripheral blood. The receptors were sampled from a man in his sixties with acute or convalescent COVID-19. CDR3s include the opening cysteine and the closing phenylalanine or tryptophan. Each record gives: J gene, D gene, V gene, clone size, CDR3 protein, CDR3 DNA. The D gene is left open where the match is weak. The size of a clone is reported for some rows only, either as once, few or many, or as a class for expanded clones.

>TRBJ2-7|-|TRBV28|once
CASTTGLPTYEQYF
TGTGCCAGCACCACAGGCTTACCGACCTACGAGCAGTACTTC
>TRBJ1-1|-|TRBV29-1|-
CSVEDYSQGISDTEAFF
TGCAGCGTTGAAGATTACTCGCAGGGTATTTCGGACACTGAAGCTTTCTTT
>TRBJ1-4|-|TRBV19|-
CASSISGVGEKLFF
TGTGCCAGTAGTATTTCGGGGGTAGGAGAAAAACTGTTTTTT
>TRBJ2-5|-|TRBV6-5|-
CASSYYSTGEGETQYF
TGTGCCAGCAGTTACTATTCGACAGGGGAGGGAGAGACCCAGTACTTC
>TRBJ1-6|TRBD1|TRBV4-3|-
CASSQEFPQGASNSPLHF
TGCGCCAGCAGCCAAGAGTTTCCCCAGGGGGCGAGTAATTCACCCCTCCACTTT
>TRBJ2-6|-|TRBV2|-
CASTVSGANVLTF
TGTGCCAGCACAGTCTCTGGGGCCAACGTCCTGACTTTC
>TRBJ1-1|-|TRBV7-8|-
CASSEAPGTEAFF
TGTGCCAGCAGCGAGGCCCCGGGCACTGAAGCTTTCTTT
>TRBJ1-3|-|TRBV9|-
CASSVGAGPGNTIYF
TGTGCCAGCAGCGTAGGGGCCGGCCCTGGAAACACCATATATTTT
>TRBJ2-1|TRBD2|TRBV29-1|once
CSVRLAGGPVNEQFF
TGCAGCGTTCGACTAGCGGGAGGGCCGGTCAATGAGCAGTTCTTC
>TRBJ1-4|-|TRBV18|-
CASSLERRAGATNEKLFF
TGTGCCAGCTCTCTGGAAAGACGCGCCGGGGCAACTAATGAAAAACTGTTTTTT
>TRBJ1-6|TRBD1|TRBV7-2|-
CASSSRQGRNSPLHF
TGTGCCAGCAGCAGTCGACAGGGGCGTAATTCACCCCTCCACTTT
>TRBJ2-3|TRBD1|TRBV6-5|once
CASSATGYRSDTQYF
TGTGCCAGCTCAGCGACAGGGTATAGATCAGATACGCAGTATTTT
>TRBJ2-5|-|TRBV28|-
CASSLPPGVQETQYF
TGTGCCAGCAGTTTACCGCCGGGGGTCCAAGAGACCCAGTACTTC
>TRBJ2-7|-|TRBV5-1|-
CASSLDQVAIYEQYF
TGCGCCAGCAGCTTGGATCAAGTCGCGATCTACGAGCAGTACTTC
>TRBJ2-5|-|TRBV5-1|-
CASSWAGEETQYF
TGCGCCAGCAGCTGGGCCGGGGAAGAGACCCAGTACTTC
>TRBJ2-1|TRBD2|TRBV30|-
CAWGLAGSTYNEQFF
TGTGCCTGGGGGCTAGCGGGAAGCACCTACAATGAGCAGTTCTTC
>TRBJ2-3|TRBD2|TRBV2|-
CASRARSGGTDTQYF
TGTGCCAGCAGGGCCCGTAGCGGGGGCACAGATACGCAGTATTTT
>TRBJ2-2|TRBD2|TRBV6-5|-
CASRTSGDNTGELFF
TGTGCCAGCAGAACTAGCGGGGATAACACCGGGGAGCTGTTTTTT
>TRBJ2-3|-|TRBV11-2|-
CASSYPGSRDTQYF
TGTGCCAGCAGCTACCCCGGGAGTCGGGATACGCAGTATTTT
>TRBJ1-2|-|TRBV2|-
CASSEVPSGYTF
TGTGCCAGCAGTGAAGTCCCCAGTGGCTACACCTTC